The present T cell receptor (beta chain) was sequenced within a study of blood T cell repertoires in COVID-19. The table came from immunoSEQ multiplex PCR; TCRdb's copy has only in-frame clones and leaves some out. The sample contains fewer than 500,000 clones, roughly 85% of which appear only once. CDR1 is LGHNA and CDR2 is YNFKEQ in the germline V gene. Deletions cut 5 bases from V and 8 bases from J, with 13 bases between. The CDR3 is 13 amino acids. This clone was seen many times. Sequencing was carried out using peripheral blood. This receptor was identified in a woman in her thirties with active or convalescent COVID-19. The rearrangement uses TRBV4-2 and TRBJ2-1, with D perhaps TRBD2 (5 bases). DNA for the CDR3: TGTGCCAGCAGCTGGAATGTGGACTATGAGCAGTTCTTC. Amino acids: CASSWNVDYEQFF.